The clone carrying this T cell receptor (beta chain) appeared many times. Its target is unknown. The data belong to a study of T cells in Graves' hyperthyroidism and ophthalmopathy. Study outcomes and limitations: Most expanded thyroid clonotypes above 0.001 also appeared in blood.

The CDR3 regions of TCR beta were amplified from RNA transcripts. The HTBI primer set drove a first-round RT-PCR of the TCR CDR3. TCRdb re-derived calls from the multiplex PCR reads in MiXCR, one entry per CDR3 protein. The sample consists of hundreds of thousands of distinct CDR3 sequences, 14% of them appearing once. Per the germline V gene, CDR1 is SQVTM and CDR2 is ANQGSEA. The V end was cut by 4 bases, the J end by 0 bases, with 7 bases between. The CDR3 consists of 13 residues. The sequenced material came from blood. This chain connects TRBV29-1 to TRBJ2-1; unclear D gene. This TCR derives from a woman in her 40s with Graves' hyperthyroidism. The CDR3 DNA is TGCAGCGTTGTGCAGCCCTCCTACAATGAGCAGTTCTTC. Translation: CSVVQPSYNEQFF.